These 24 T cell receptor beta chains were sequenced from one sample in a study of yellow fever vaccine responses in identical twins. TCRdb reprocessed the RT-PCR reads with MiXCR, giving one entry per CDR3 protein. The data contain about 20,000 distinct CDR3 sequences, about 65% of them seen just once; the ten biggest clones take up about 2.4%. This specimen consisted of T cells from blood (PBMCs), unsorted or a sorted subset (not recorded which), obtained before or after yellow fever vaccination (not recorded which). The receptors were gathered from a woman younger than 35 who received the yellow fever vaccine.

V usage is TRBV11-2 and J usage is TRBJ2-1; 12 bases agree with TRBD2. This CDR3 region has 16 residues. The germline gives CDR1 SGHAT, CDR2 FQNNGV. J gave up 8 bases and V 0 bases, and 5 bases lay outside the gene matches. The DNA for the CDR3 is TGTGCCAGCAGCTTAGACCCTAGCGGGAGGGCAGATGAGCAGTTCTTC. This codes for CASSLDPSGRADEQFF.

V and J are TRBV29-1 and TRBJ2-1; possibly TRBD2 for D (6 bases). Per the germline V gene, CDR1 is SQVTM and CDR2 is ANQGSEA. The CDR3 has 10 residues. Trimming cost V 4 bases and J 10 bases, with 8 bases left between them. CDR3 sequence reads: CSVGAGEQFF. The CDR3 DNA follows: TGCAGCGTTGGGGCGGGAGAGCAGTTCTTC.

The CDR3 reads CATSITGQGDEQFF. The CDR3, as DNA: TGTGCCACCAGCATCACAGGACAGGGCGATGAGCAGTTCTTC. V and J are TRBV15 and TRBJ2-1; 8 bases fit TRBD1. J was trimmed by 8 bases and V by 4 bases; bases with no gene match: 7. Germline assignment: CDR1 LNHNV and CDR2 YYDKDF (reference sequence). This CDR3 comprises 14 residues.

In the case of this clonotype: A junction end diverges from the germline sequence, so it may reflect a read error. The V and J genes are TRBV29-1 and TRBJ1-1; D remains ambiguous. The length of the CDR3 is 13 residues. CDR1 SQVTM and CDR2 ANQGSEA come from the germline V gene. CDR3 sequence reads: CNVFPRLNTEAFF. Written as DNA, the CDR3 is TGCAACGTTTTCCCAAGGTTGAACACTGAAGCTTTCTTT.

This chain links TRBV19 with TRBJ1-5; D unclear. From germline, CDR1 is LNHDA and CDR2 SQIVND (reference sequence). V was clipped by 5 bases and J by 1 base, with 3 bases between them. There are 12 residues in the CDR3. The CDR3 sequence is CASSRSNQPQHF. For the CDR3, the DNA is TGTGCCAGTAGTCGGAGCAATCAGCCCCAGCATTTT.

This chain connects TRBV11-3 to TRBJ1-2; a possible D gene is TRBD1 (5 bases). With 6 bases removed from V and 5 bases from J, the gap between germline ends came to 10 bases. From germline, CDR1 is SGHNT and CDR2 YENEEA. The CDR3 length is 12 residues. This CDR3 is CASRGTDYGYTF. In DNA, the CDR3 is TGTGCCAGCAGGGGGACGGATTATGGCTACACCTTC.

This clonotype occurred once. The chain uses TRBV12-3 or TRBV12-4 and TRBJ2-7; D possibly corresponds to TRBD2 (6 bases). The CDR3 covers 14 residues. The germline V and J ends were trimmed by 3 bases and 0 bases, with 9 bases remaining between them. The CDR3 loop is CASSLRESSYEQYF. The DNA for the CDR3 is TGTGCCAGCAGTTTGCGGGAAAGCTCCTACGAGCAGTACTTC.

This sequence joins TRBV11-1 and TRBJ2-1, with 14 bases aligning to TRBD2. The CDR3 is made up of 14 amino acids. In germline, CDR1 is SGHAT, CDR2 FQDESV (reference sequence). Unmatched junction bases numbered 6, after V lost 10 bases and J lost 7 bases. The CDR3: CATGTSGSWNEQFF. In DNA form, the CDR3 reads TGTGCCACTGGGACTAGCGGGAGCTGGAATGAGCAGTTCTTC.

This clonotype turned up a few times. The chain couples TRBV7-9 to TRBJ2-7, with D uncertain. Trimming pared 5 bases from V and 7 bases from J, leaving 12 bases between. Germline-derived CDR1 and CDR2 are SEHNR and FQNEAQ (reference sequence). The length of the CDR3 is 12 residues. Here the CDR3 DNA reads TGTGCCAGCAGCCGCCCCCAAAAGGAGCAGTACTTC. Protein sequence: CASSRPQKEQYF.

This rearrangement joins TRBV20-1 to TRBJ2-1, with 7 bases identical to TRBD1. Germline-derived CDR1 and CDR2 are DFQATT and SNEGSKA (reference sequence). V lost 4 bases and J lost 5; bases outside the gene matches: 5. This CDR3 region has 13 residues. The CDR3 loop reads CSANRDRNNEQFF. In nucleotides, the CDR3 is TGCAGTGCTAACAGGGACAGAAACAATGAGCAGTTCTTC.

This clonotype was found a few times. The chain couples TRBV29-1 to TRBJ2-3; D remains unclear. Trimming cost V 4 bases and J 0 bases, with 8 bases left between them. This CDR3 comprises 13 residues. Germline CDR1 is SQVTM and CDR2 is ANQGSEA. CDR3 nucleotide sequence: TGCAGCGTTGTTGGAGCCAGCACAGATACGCAGTATTTT. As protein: CSVVGASTDTQYF.

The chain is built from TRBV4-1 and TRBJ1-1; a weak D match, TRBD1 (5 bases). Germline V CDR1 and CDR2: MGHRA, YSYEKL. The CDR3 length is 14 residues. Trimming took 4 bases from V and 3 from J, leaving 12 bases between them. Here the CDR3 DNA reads TGCGCCAGCAGCCCGGGGCCAGGGTACACTGAAGCTTTCTTT. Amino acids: CASSPGPGYTEAFF.

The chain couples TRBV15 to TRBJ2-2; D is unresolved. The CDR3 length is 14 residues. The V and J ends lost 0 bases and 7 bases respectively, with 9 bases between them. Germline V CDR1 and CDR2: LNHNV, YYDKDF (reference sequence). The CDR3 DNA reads TGTGCCACCAGCAGAGATCGTGGAGTCGGGGAGCTGTTTTTT. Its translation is CATSRDRGVGELFF.

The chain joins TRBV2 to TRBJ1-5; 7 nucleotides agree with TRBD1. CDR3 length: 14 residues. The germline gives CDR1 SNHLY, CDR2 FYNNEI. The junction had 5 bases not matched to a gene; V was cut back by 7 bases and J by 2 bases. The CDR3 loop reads CASNDRVGNQPQHF. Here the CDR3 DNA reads TGTGCCAGCAACGACAGGGTGGGCAATCAGCCCCAGCATTTT.

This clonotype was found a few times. The DNA of the CDR3 is TGTGCCACCAGCGGAAGAAAGCACAGGGATGGCTACACCTTC. This translates into CATSGRKHRDGYTF. This sequence joins TRBV15 and TRBJ1-2; the D gene is possibly TRBD1 (6 bases). This CDR3 has 14 amino acids. Germline loops: CDR1 LNHNV, CDR2 YYDKDF (reference sequence). V was cut by 5 bases and J by 6 bases, with 16 bases left in between.

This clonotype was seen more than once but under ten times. The CDR3 coding sequence is TGCAGCGTTGAGCGGGAGGGCCCCTACAATGAGCAGTTCTTC. Protein: CSVEREGPYNEQFF. The chain recombines TRBV29-1 with TRBJ2-1, with 9 bases fitting TRBD2. Per the germline V gene, CDR1 is SQVTM and CDR2 is ANQGSEA. J lost 2 bases, V lost 3 bases, and 2 bases had no gene match. The CDR3 loop spans 14 amino acids.

The CDR3 coding sequence is TGTGCCAGCAGTAGCTACAGGGGGCGCGGGACCGGGGAGCTGTTTTTT. As protein: CASSSYRGRGTGELFF. The J gene is TRBJ2-2, the V gene TRBV6-1, with TRBD1 identical over 9 bases. Germline-derived CDR1 and CDR2 are MNHNS and SASEGT. Trimming cost V 5 bases and J 5 bases; bases outside gene matches: 9. The CDR3 spans 16 residues.

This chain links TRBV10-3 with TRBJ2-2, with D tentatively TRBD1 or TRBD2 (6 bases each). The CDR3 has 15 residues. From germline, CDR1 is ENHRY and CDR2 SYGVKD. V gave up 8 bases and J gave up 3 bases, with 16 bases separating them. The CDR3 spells CAIGGGGDDTGELFF. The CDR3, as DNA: TGTGCCATCGGAGGGGGTGGGGACGACACCGGGGAGCTGTTTTTT.

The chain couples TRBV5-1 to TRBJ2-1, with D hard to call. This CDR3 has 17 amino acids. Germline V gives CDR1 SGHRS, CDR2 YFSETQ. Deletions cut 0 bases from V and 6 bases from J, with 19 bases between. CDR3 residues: CASSLVLMGPTGNEQFF. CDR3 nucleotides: TGCGCCAGCAGCTTGGTCTTGATGGGCCCAACGGGCAATGAGCAGTTCTTC.

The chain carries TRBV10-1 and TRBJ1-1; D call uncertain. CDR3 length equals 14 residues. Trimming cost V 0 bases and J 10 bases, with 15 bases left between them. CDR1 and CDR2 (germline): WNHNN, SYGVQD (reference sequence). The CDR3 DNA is TGCGCCAGCAGTGAGTCGTCAGCCCGGCGGGGAGCTTTCTTT. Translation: CASSESSARRGAFF.

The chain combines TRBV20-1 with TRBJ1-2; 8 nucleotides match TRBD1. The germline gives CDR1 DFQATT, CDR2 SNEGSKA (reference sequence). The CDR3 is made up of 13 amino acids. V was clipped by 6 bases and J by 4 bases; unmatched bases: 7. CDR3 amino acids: CSADRGRGYGYTF. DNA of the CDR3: TGCAGTGCCGACAGGGGCAGAGGCTATGGCTACACCTTC.

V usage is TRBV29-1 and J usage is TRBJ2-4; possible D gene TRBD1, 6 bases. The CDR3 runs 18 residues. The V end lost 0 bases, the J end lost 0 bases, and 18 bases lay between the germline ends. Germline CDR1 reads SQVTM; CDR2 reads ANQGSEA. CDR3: CSVEDSGHSILAKNIQYF. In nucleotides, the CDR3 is TGCAGCGTTGAAGACTCGGGACACTCGATTCTAGCCAAAAACATTCAGTACTTC.

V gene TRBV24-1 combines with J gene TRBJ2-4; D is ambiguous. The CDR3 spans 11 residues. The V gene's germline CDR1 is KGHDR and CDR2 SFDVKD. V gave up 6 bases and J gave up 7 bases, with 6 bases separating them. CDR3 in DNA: TGTGCCACCAGTTCGGAGAACATTCAGTACTTC. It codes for CATSSENIQYF.

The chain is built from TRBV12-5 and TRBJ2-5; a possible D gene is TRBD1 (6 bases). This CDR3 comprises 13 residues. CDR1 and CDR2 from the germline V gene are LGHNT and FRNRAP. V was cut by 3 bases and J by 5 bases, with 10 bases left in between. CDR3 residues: CASGFQGQETQYF. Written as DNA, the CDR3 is TGTGCTAGTGGTTTCCAGGGGCAGGAGACCCAGTACTTC. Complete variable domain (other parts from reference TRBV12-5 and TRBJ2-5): DARVTQTPRHKVTEMGQEVTMRCQPILGHNTVFWYRQTMMQGLELLAYFRNRAPLDDSGMPKDRFSAEMPDATLATLKIQPSEPRDSAVYFCASGFQGQETQYFGPGTRLLVL.